This T cell receptor (beta chain) was captured in a study of shared clonotypes between healthy human individuals. General observations from the study: In contrast to clonotypes shared by all four donors, non-shared clonotypes had lower generation probabilities. Genetic and exposure-history diversity was limited by the few donors.

Many counts were recorded for this clone. Its antigen is not known. Assay: immunoSEQ multiplex PCR; the TCRdb copy retains only in-frame clones and omits some. This table has approximately 980,000 clones, less than 85% appearing once. The CDR3 is 16 residues long. Trimming took 4 bases from V and 3 from J; bases not matched to a gene: 3. Per germline, CDR1 ENHRY and CDR2 SYGVKD. Sequencing used memory CD4+ T cells sorted from blood. The subset denotes: CD45RA-negative fraction. The chain employs TRBV10-3 and TRBJ2-1; TRBD2 matches 13 bases. This TCR derives from a man younger than 35 in good health. The CDR3 DNA is TGTGCCATCAGTGGGGGACTAGCGGGAAACTACAATGAGCAGTTCTTC. Translation: CAISGGLAGNYNEQFF.